Presented here are 27 T cell receptor beta chains from one specimen sequenced in a study of blood T cell repertoires in COVID-19. Clones were sequenced by immunoSEQ multiplex PCR, and TCRdb holds only the in-frame ones, with some missing. The sample has some 430,000 clones, around 91% seen once; the top ten hold around 0.6%. Sequencing was carried out using PBMCs or T cells enriched from blood (not recorded which). The receptors originated from a man aged 18-30 years who had recovered from COVID-19.

The rearrangement links TRBV27 to TRBJ1-6, with D possibly TRBD1 on 5 matching bases. The length of the CDR3 is 12 residues. V shed 6 bases and J shed 10 bases, with 10 bases lying between them. Germline V gene data show CDR1 as MNHEY and CDR2 as SMNVEV (reference sequence). CDR3 in amino acids: CASRQVWSPLHF. The CDR3 DNA sequence: TGTGCCAGCAGACAGGTCTGGTCACCCCTCCACTTT.

The chain combines TRBV7-3 with TRBJ2-1; D gene uncertain. The CDR3 has 11 residues. CDR1 and CDR2 from the germline V gene are SGHTA and FQGTGA. Trimming pared 1 base from V and 9 bases from J, leaving 4 bases between. CDR3 DNA sequence: TGTGCCAGCAGCTTAAGCAGTGAGCAGTTCTTC. Its translation: CASSLSSEQFF.

The CDR3 spells CAISGQGLNQPQHF. The CDR3 DNA sequence: TGTGCCATCAGTGGACAGGGCCTAAATCAGCCCCAGCATTTT. The V and J genes are TRBV10-3 and TRBJ1-5, with 7 bases identical to TRBD1. This CDR3 region has 14 residues. V lost 4 bases and J lost 4; bases outside the gene matches: 4. Germline V lookup: CDR1 ENHRY, CDR2 SYGVKD.

The CDR3 DNA follows: TGCAGCGTTGTACTAGCGGGAAGAGACGAGCAGTACTTC. Encoded protein: CSVVLAGRDEQYF. This chain joins TRBV29-1 and TRBJ2-7, with 10 bases identical to TRBD2. The germline gives CDR1 SQVTM, CDR2 ANQGSEA. The CDR3 has 13 amino acids. V lost 4 bases to trimming and J lost 5 bases; unmatched junction nucleotides: 5.

The genes are TRBV30 and TRBJ1-1; D remains unclear. Deletions cut 0 bases from V and 1 base from J, with 6 bases between. Germline-derived CDR1 and CDR2 are GTSNPN and SVGIG (reference sequence). The CDR3 sequence is 13 residues long. CDR3 protein: CAWSVLQNTEAFF. Written as DNA, the CDR3 is TGTGCCTGGAGTGTACTCCAGAACACTGAAGCTTTCTTT.

The chain is built from TRBV9 and TRBJ1-1; 7 positions match TRBD1. The CDR3 loop spans 15 amino acids. Per the germline V gene, CDR1 is SGDLS and CDR2 is YYNGEE. The V gene end was trimmed by 3 bases and the J gene end by 1 base; junction bases not matched to a gene: 6. CDR3 nucleotide sequence: TGTGCCAGCAGCGCTACACGGACAGGGAACACTGAAGCTTTCTTT. Translation: CASSATRTGNTEAFF.

The chain recombines TRBV30 with TRBJ1-2; D gene uncertain. Trimming cost V 3 bases and J 6 bases, with 8 bases left between them. The CDR3 extends over 11 amino acids. Germline V CDR1 and CDR2: GTSNPN, SVGIG (reference sequence). CDR3 protein: CAWSPLHGYTF. DNA of the CDR3: TGTGCCTGGAGCCCCCTCCATGGCTACACCTTC.

The chain uses TRBV3-1 (or the pseudogene TRBV3-2) and TRBJ1-1; D is unresolved. Germline V CDR1 and CDR2: LGHDT, YNNKEL (reference sequence). V shed 3 bases and J shed 8 bases, with 10 bases lying between them. CDR3 length: 12 amino acids. The CDR3 reads CASSHPEEEAFF. CDR3 in DNA: TGTGCCAGCAGCCACCCCGAGGAGGAAGCTTTCTTT.

V gene TRBV24-1 combines with J gene TRBJ2-1; D is possibly TRBD2 (6 bases). The CDR3 consists of 13 residues. Germline loops: CDR1 KGHDR, CDR2 SFDVKD. Trimming left V 4 bases short and J 7 bases short, with 10 bases between. The CDR3 sequence is CATSDPSGNEQFF. The CDR3 DNA sequence: TGTGCCACCAGTGACCCAAGCGGGAATGAGCAGTTCTTC.

The chain is built from TRBV28 and TRBJ2-3; TRBD2 agrees at 9 bases. In germline, CDR1 is MDHEN, CDR2 SYDVKM. CDR3 length: 17 amino acids. Trimming at V came to 3 bases and at J to 2 bases, leaving 9 bases not matched to a gene. DNA of the CDR3: TGTGCCAGCAGTTTGGCAAGTCTAGCGGGACTCACAGATACGCAGTATTTT. It specifies CASSLASLAGLTDTQYF.

The V call is TRBV7-3, the J call TRBJ2-1, with 15 bases aligning to TRBD2. The length of the CDR3 is 15 residues. The germline CDR1 and CDR2 sequences are SGHTA and FQGTGA. Unmatched junction bases numbered 5, after V lost 5 bases and J lost 9 bases. Here the CDR3 reads CASSAGLAGGVEQFF. CDR3 DNA sequence: TGTGCCAGCAGCGCGGGACTAGCGGGAGGAGTTGAGCAGTTCTTC.

The chain recombines TRBV2 with TRBJ1-2, with D unresolved. Germline V gene sequence: CDR1 SNHLY, CDR2 FYNNEI. V lost 2 bases and J lost 2, with 12 bases in between. The CDR3 has 15 residues. CDR3 protein: CASSESGRLNYGYTF. As DNA, the CDR3 is TGTGCCAGCAGTGAATCTGGCAGGCTCAACTATGGCTACACCTTC.

The rearrangement uses TRBV21-1 and TRBJ2-7; the table's D call, TRBD2, has no DNA check behind it. TRBV21-1 is marked as a pseudogene. This CDR3 comprises 9 residues. CDR3 sequence: CASRYREPF. The CDR3 nucleotides read TGTGCCAGCAGGTACCGGGAACCCTTC.

About this clone: This CDR3 is also generated by other DNA sequences in the sample. The J gene is TRBJ1-3, the V gene TRBV9; the D is unclear. Germline V gene data show CDR1 as SGDLS and CDR2 as YYNGEE. Trimming took off 0 bases at V and 4 bases at J, with 5 bases between the two ends. The CDR3 is made up of 13 amino acids. This CDR3 reads CASSVGVGNTIYF. The CDR3 nucleotides are TGTGCCAGCAGCGTAGGAGTGGGAAACACCATATATTTT.

The chain combines TRBV10-1 with TRBJ1-3, with 9 bases identical to TRBD1. With V trimmed by 6 bases and J by 4 bases, 7 bases remained unmatched. CDR3 size: 15 residues. Germline V gene sequence: CDR1 WNHNN, CDR2 SYGVQD (reference sequence). The CDR3 region is CASSENRGQGNTIYF. The CDR3 DNA is TGCGCCAGCAGCGAAAACAGGGGGCAAGGAAACACCATATATTTT.

This sequence joins TRBV18 and TRBJ1-1, with D perhaps matching TRBD1 (5 bases). The CDR3 covers 13 residues. With 2 bases removed from V and 8 bases from J, the gap between germline ends came to 12 bases. Looked up from germline, CDR1 is KGHSH and CDR2 is LQKENI. The chain's CDR3 is CASSPGAGLEAFF. Here the CDR3 DNA reads TGTGCCAGCTCACCAGGGGCAGGGCTGGAAGCTTTCTTT.

The chain couples TRBV2 to TRBJ2-1; 8 positions agree with TRBD2. CDR1 and CDR2 (germline): SNHLY, FYNNEI. This CDR3 contains 11 residues. Unmatched junction bases numbered 4, after V lost 8 bases and J lost 10 bases. The DNA for the CDR3 is TGTGCCAGCCTACGACTAGCGGAGCAGTTCTTC. It is translated as CASLRLAEQFF.

V usage is TRBV20-1 and J usage is TRBJ2-5; 8 bases are a match to TRBD2. Per germline, CDR1 DFQATT and CDR2 SNEGSKA (reference sequence). This CDR3 is built from 11 residues. The trim removed 6 bases at V and 11 bases at J, leaving 8 bases unmatched. The DNA for the CDR3 is TGCAGTGCCGTACTAGCGGAAAAGCAGTACTTC. This gives the protein CSAVLAEKQYF.

This sequence joins TRBV11-3 and TRBJ1-1; D may be TRBD1 (5 bases). Germline lookup yields CDR1 SGHNT and CDR2 YENEEA. This CDR3 comprises 18 residues. V was cut by 4 bases and J by 0 bases, with 21 bases left in between. This CDR3 is CASSSGRGGTLMNTEAFF. The CDR3 DNA reads TGTGCCAGCAGCTCGGGACGGGGGGGGACTCTCATGAACACTGAAGCTTTCTTT.

CDR3 nucleotides: TGCGCCAGCAACTCGCTCTGGGGGGCCGGGGAGCTGTTTTTT. Residues: CASNSLWGAGELFF. The chain recombines TRBV10-2 with TRBJ2-2; D is possibly TRBD2 (6 bases). Trimming pared 7 bases from V and 6 bases from J, leaving 15 bases between. This CDR3 has 14 residues. The germline V gene encodes CDR1 WSHSY and CDR2 SAAADI.

The chain uses TRBV30 and TRBJ1-6, with 7 bases that match TRBD1. Germline V CDR1 and CDR2: GTSNPN, SVGIG (reference sequence). The CDR3 contains 13 residues. V lost 1 base and J lost 7; bases outside the gene matches: 1. This chain's CDR3 is CAWSEQGNSPLHF. CDR3 in DNA: TGTGCCTGGAGTGAACAGGGGAATTCACCCCTCCACTTT.

The chain couples TRBV6-6 to TRBJ2-1, with no clear D. V was pared by 6 bases and J by 8 bases, with 11 bases between. Looked up from germline, CDR1 is MNHNY and CDR2 is SVGAGI (reference sequence). The CDR3 contains 12 residues. CDR3 bases: TGTGCCAGCAGCTCCTTCGTCGATGAGCAGTTCTTC. It translates to CASSSFVDEQFF.

This sequence joins TRBV7-6 and TRBJ2-7; D is perhaps TRBD1 (6 bases). V gave up 1 base and J gave up 2 bases, with 15 bases separating them. The CDR3 runs to 16 residues. From germline, CDR1 is SGHVS and CDR2 FNYEAQ. CDR3 in amino acids: CASSLGRATGTYEQYF. In nucleotides, the CDR3 is TGTGCCAGCAGCTTAGGCCGGGCGACAGGTACCTACGAGCAGTACTTC.

The rearrangement links TRBV4-1 to TRBJ2-6; possible D gene TRBD1, 6 bases. CDR1 is MGHRA, CDR2 YSYEKL, per germline. With 1 base removed from V and 2 bases from J, the gap between germline ends came to 15 bases. The CDR3 extends over 18 amino acids. CDR3: CASSQVPARGTGANVLTF. CDR3 DNA: TGCGCCAGCAGCCAAGTCCCGGCAAGGGGGACTGGGGCCAACGTCCTGACTTTC.

This clone occurred a few times. The J gene is TRBJ2-1, the V gene TRBV19; 10 bases fit TRBD2. Germline V gene sequence: CDR1 LNHDA, CDR2 SQIVND (reference sequence). The V and J ends lost 3 bases and 9 bases, in that order; junction bases with no gene match: 11. The CDR3 length is 16 residues. The CDR3 loop reads CASSMLRASGSTEQFF. CDR3 in DNA: TGTGCCAGTAGTATGTTAAGGGCTAGCGGGAGTACTGAGCAGTTCTTC. The full variable domain, with the rest looked up from reference TRBV19 and TRBJ2-1, is DGGITQSPKYLFRKEGQNVTLSCEQNLNHDAMYWYRQDPGQGLRLIYYSQIVNDFQKGDIAEGYSVSREKKESFPLTVTSAQKNPTAFYLCASSMLRASGSTEQFFGPGTRLTVL.

J is TRBJ2-3 and V is TRBV30, with TRBD2 matching over 12 bases. The CDR3 contains 15 residues. Unmatched junction bases numbered 10, after V lost 7 bases and J lost 5 bases. In germline, CDR1 is GTSNPN, CDR2 SVGIG (reference sequence). The CDR3 loop is CAFLPLAGGLDTQYF. The CDR3 DNA reads TGTGCCTTCCTACCCCTAGCGGGAGGGCTAGATACGCAGTATTTT. Variable domain in full (rest from reference TRBV30 and TRBJ2-3): SQTIHQWPATLVQPVGSPLSLECTVEGTSNPNLYWYRQAAGRGLQLLFYSVGIGQISSEVPQNLSASRPQDRQFILSSKKLLLSDSGFYLCAFLPLAGGLDTQYFGPGTRLTVL.

The chain is built from TRBV9 and TRBJ1-3, with TRBD1 matching over 7 bases. The V segment lost 3 bases and the J segment 4 bases; nucleotides outside the gene matches: 10. This CDR3 contains 16 residues. CDR1 is SGDLS and CDR2 is YYNGEE in the germline V gene. CDR3 residues: CASSATTGRKGNTIYF. For the CDR3, the DNA is TGTGCCAGCAGCGCCACGACAGGGCGTAAGGGAAACACCATATATTTT.